A selection of T cell receptor beta chains follows, all from one sample in a study of identical twins. Each CDR3 protein is one row after TCRdb ran MiXCR on the 5' RACE reads. The sample includes 400,000 to 550,000 distinct CDR3 sequences, more than 20% of them seen just once. The same sample was also used in a study of T cells expressing NK-cell markers.

The specimen sequenced was CD4+ T cells sorted from blood. The source is a woman between 18 and 29 years old in good health. Both conserved end residues are part of each CDR3. A D gene is named only where the DNA matches it firmly. Not every row has a clone size; where given, it reads once, few, many or a size class.

TRBJ2-3	.	TRBD1	TRBV28	CASNFVGGGTDTQYF	TGTGCCAGCAACTTTGTAGGGGGCGGCACAGATACGCAGTATTTT
TRBJ2-5	.	TRBD2	TRBV7-8	CASSLPGTSGIAQYF	TGTGCCAGCAGCCTGCCCGGGACTAGCGGTATTGCCCAGTACTTC
TRBJ2-3	.	.	TRBV6-2/TRBV6-3	CASSYVGMQYF	TGTGCCAGCAGTTACGTCGGCATGCAGTATTTT
TRBJ2-1	many	TRBD2	TRBV24-1	CATEASGGPNNEQFF	TGTGCCACCGAAGCTAGCGGGGGCCCAAACAATGAGCAGTTCTTC
TRBJ2-4	.	.	TRBV27	CASSLVATRNIQYF	TGTGCCAGCAGTTTAGTCGCCACGCGAAACATTCAGTACTTC
TRBJ1-1	few	TRBD1	TRBV20-1	CSADTTGGWTEAFF	TGCAGTGCTGACACGACAGGGGGGTGGACTGAAGCTTTCTTT
TRBJ2-3	few	.	TRBV4-1	CASSQEGLTDTQYF	TGCGCCAGCAGCCAAGAAGGCCTCACAGATACGCAGTATTTT
TRBJ2-7	many	.	TRBV12-3/TRBV12-4	CASIGGDSEQYF	TGTGCCTCCATAGGGGGGGACTCCGAGCAGTACTTC
TRBJ1-1	few	.	TRBV5-1	CASSLVRGEAFF	TGCGCCAGCAGCTTGGTACGGGGAGAAGCTTTCTTT
TRBJ2-1	few	TRBD2	TRBV18	CASSKTSGGRNEQFF	TGTGCCAGCTCAAAGACTAGCGGGGGGAGGAATGAGCAGTTCTTC
TRBJ2-4	.	.	TRBV6-5	CASNKAGRQYF	TGTGCCAGCAATAAGGCGGGCCGACAGTACTTC
TRBJ1-6	.	.	TRBV12-3/TRBV12-4	CASRSNSPLHF	TGTGCCAGCAGATCTAATTCACCCCTCCACTTT
TRBJ1-4	few	.	TRBV12-3/TRBV12-4	CASSRMRDVREKLFF	TGTGCCAGCAGCCGAATGCGGGACGTTCGGGAAAAACTGTTTTTT
TRBJ2-4	few	TRBD1	TRBV14	CASGQGENIQYF	TGTGCCAGCGGACAGGGCGAAAACATTCAGTACTTC
TRBJ1-4	few	.	TRBV6-5	CASSYSIGRGGKLFF	TGTGCCAGCAGTTACTCCATCGGCAGGGGAGGAAAACTGTTTTTT
TRBJ2-3	.	.	TRBV20-1	CSAPIGDTQYF	TGCAGTGCTCCTATAGGGGATACGCAGTATTTT
TRBJ2-1	few	TRBD1	TRBV10-1	CASSANLGGRNEQFF	TGCGCCAGCAGTGCAAATTTAGGGGGCAGGAATGAGCAGTTCTTC
TRBJ2-7	.	TRBD2	TRBV27	CASKTPAGGSYEQYF	TGTGCCAGCAAGACTCCCGCGGGAGGCTCCTACGAGCAGTACTTC
TRBJ2-5	few	TRBD1	TRBV29-1	CSVERGRGETQYF	TGCAGCGTTGAAAGGGGGCGAGGCGAGACCCAGTACTTC
TRBJ2-5	.	.	TRBV12-3/TRBV12-4	CASRTDIQETQYF	TGTGCCAGCAGGACCGACATCCAAGAGACCCAGTACTTC
TRBJ2-2	.	.	TRBV9	CASSVEARVDGELFF	TGTGCCAGCAGCGTAGAAGCCCGGGTTGACGGGGAGCTGTTTTTT
TRBJ2-3	.	TRBD2	TRBV10-2	CASRWPGGPDTQYF	TGCGCCAGCAGGTGGCCGGGGGGGCCAGATACGCAGTATTTT
TRBJ2-2	few	.	TRBV7-2	CASSLVGGLTGELFF	TGTGCCAGCAGCTTAGTTGGGGGTCTGACCGGGGAGCTGTTTTTT
TRBJ2-5	.	.	TRBV5-4	CASNLGQRQETQYF	TGTGCCAGCAACCTCGGACAGCGCCAAGAGACCCAGTACTTC
TRBJ2-7	.	TRBD2	TRBV29-1	CSVVASGYDEQYF	TGCAGCGTTGTAGCTAGCGGGTACGACGAGCAGTACTTC
TRBJ2-7	few	TRBD2	TRBV6-2/TRBV6-3	CASRALAGGIYEQYF	TGTGCCAGCAGAGCACTAGCGGGGGGAATCTACGAGCAGTACTTC
TRBJ2-1	few	.	TRBV20-1	CSAWDFYNEQFF	TGCAGTGCCTGGGACTTTTACAATGAGCAGTTCTTC
TRBJ2-4	.	TRBD2	TRBV7-2	CASSSDSGRATIQYF	TGTGCCAGCAGCTCCGATAGCGGGAGGGCCACCATTCAGTACTTC
TRBJ2-4	.	.	TRBV3-1	CASSQGPLAKNIQYF	TGTGCCAGCAGCCAAGGTCCCTTAGCCAAAAACATTCAGTACTTC
TRBJ2-7	.	TRBD2	TRBV20-1	CSARLAGGSVYEQYF	TGCAGTGCTAGACTAGCGGGGGGCTCGGTATACGAGCAGTACTTC
TRBJ2-1	few	TRBD2	TRBV2	CASGTSGNEQFF	TGTGCCAGCGGGACTAGCGGGAATGAGCAGTTCTTC
TRBJ2-1	.	TRBD2	TRBV9	CASSSGGAPYNEQFF	TGTGCCAGCAGCTCCGGGGGGGCCCCCTACAATGAGCAGTTCTTC
TRBJ2-1	few	TRBD2	TRBV20-1	CSAGGLAGVGEQFF	TGCAGTGCAGGAGGGCTAGCGGGAGTGGGTGAGCAGTTCTTC
TRBJ2-1	.	.	TRBV9	CASSVQGLMMNEQFF	TGTGCCAGCAGCGTACAGGGGTTGATGATGAATGAGCAGTTCTTC
TRBJ2-1	few	.	TRBV7-9	CASSSRLVEQFF	TGTGCCAGCAGCTCAAGACTAGTTGAGCAGTTCTTC
TRBJ1-1	few	.	TRBV12-3/TRBV12-4	CASSPRLSDVKAFF	TGTGCCAGCAGTCCTAGATTGTCAGACGTGAAAGCTTTCTTT
TRBJ2-3	.	TRBD2	TRBV10-3	CATRRERNTDTQYF	TGTGCCACCCGGCGGGAGAGGAACACAGATACGCAGTATTTT
TRBJ2-3	few	.	TRBV29-1	CSVELKDTQYF	TGCAGCGTTGAACTTAAAGATACGCAGTATTTT
TRBJ2-2	few	TRBD1	TRBV5-1	CASSLGAGGINTGELFF	TGCGCCAGCAGCTTGGGAGCAGGGGGAATTAACACCGGGGAGCTGTTTTTT